The rows below give T cell receptor beta chains drawn from one sample of a study of blood T cell repertoires in COVID-19. Only in-frame clones appear in the TCRdb table, and some are missing; sequencing was by immunoSEQ multiplex PCR. Seen here are 200,000 or so clones, 70% to 90% observed once, and the top ten hold roughly 9.7%. The sample taken for sequencing was peripheral blood. These receptors came from a human donor with active or convalescent COVID-19. The donor label of this sample is uncertain. CDR3s include the opening cysteine and the closing phenylalanine or tryptophan. Fields, in order: CDR3 protein, CDR3 DNA, V gene, clone size, J gene, D gene. D genes are given only for firm matches. Clone sizes are given selectively: once, few, many, or a class where the clone is expanded.

cdr3_aa: CASSPRTGVDEQYF
cdr3_nt: TGCGCCAGCAGCCCTCGGACAGGGGTGGACGAGCAGTACTTC
v_call: TRBV5-1
clone_size: NA
j_call: TRBJ2-7
d_call: TRBD1

cdr3_aa: CASSLQGDTEAFF
cdr3_nt: TGTGCCAGCAGCCTACAGGGGGACACTGAAGCTTTCTTT
v_call: TRBV7-9
clone_size: NA
j_call: TRBJ1-1
d_call: TRBD1

cdr3_aa: CASSQRQGDEQYF
cdr3_nt: TGTGCCAGTAGTCAGAGACAGGGGGATGAGCAGTACTTC
v_call: TRBV19
clone_size: few
j_call: TRBJ2-7
d_call: TRBD1

cdr3_aa: CASSQGPSSYNEQFF
cdr3_nt: TGTGCCAGCTCCCAGGGGCCTAGCTCCTACAATGAGCAGTTCTTC
v_call: TRBV4-2
clone_size: NA
j_call: TRBJ2-1
d_call: NA

cdr3_aa: CASSFPGQGPYEQYF
cdr3_nt: TGCGCCAGCAGCTTCCCCGGACAGGGACCCTACGAGCAGTACTTC
v_call: TRBV5-1
clone_size: NA
j_call: TRBJ2-7
d_call: TRBD1

cdr3_aa: CSVEGGSNQPQHF
cdr3_nt: TGCAGCGTTGAGGGGGGAAGCAATCAGCCCCAGCATTTT
v_call: TRBV29-1
clone_size: NA
j_call: TRBJ1-5
d_call: NA

cdr3_aa: CASSLGQGAYEQYF
cdr3_nt: TGTGCCAGCAGTTTGGGACAGGGGGCGTACGAGCAGTACTTC
v_call: TRBV27
clone_size: NA
j_call: TRBJ2-7
d_call: TRBD1

cdr3_aa: CASSLISGLADTQYF
cdr3_nt: TGTGCCAGCAGCTTAATATCAGGGTTAGCAGATACGCAGTATTTT
v_call: TRBV7-3
clone_size: NA
j_call: TRBJ2-3
d_call: NA

cdr3_aa: CASSQGTTGVWETQYF
cdr3_nt: TGCGCCAGCAGCCAAGGGACGACAGGGGTTTGGGAGACCCAGTACTTC
v_call: TRBV4-1
clone_size: NA
j_call: TRBJ2-5
d_call: TRBD1

cdr3_aa: CASSARRDSGHEQFF
cdr3_nt: TGTGCCAGCAGTGCTCGGCGGGATTCGGGTCATGAGCAGTTCTTC
v_call: TRBV6-4
clone_size: NA
j_call: TRBJ2-1
d_call: NA

cdr3_aa: CASSQTGLAFTGDTQYF
cdr3_nt: TGTGCCAGCAGCCAAACAGGACTAGCCTTTACAGGTGATACGCAGTATTTT
v_call: TRBV7-3
clone_size: NA
j_call: TRBJ2-3
d_call: TRBD2

cdr3_aa: CASSLLPLGQGSNQPQHF
cdr3_nt: TGCGCCAGCAGCTTGCTTCCTTTGGGACAGGGTTCCAATCAGCCCCAGCATTTT
v_call: TRBV5-1
clone_size: NA
j_call: TRBJ1-5
d_call: TRBD1

cdr3_aa: CASTGARLASDTQYF
cdr3_nt: TGTGCCAGCACTGGCGCGCGACTAGCATCCGATACGCAGTATTTT
v_call: TRBV2
clone_size: NA
j_call: TRBJ2-3
d_call: TRBD2

cdr3_aa: CASSQDGTGGYEQYF
cdr3_nt: TGCGCCAGCAGCCAAGATGGGACAGGGGGATACGAGCAGTACTTC
v_call: TRBV4-1
clone_size: NA
j_call: TRBJ2-7
d_call: TRBD1

cdr3_aa: CASRRDPANEQYF
cdr3_nt: TGTGCCAGCAGGCGGGACCCTGCCAACGAGCAGTACTTC
v_call: TRBV2
clone_size: many
j_call: TRBJ2-7
d_call: NA

cdr3_aa: CSAGQVTDTQYF
cdr3_nt: TGCAGCGCCGGACAGGTCACAGATACGCAGTATTTT
v_call: TRBV29-1
clone_size: once
j_call: TRBJ2-3
d_call: TRBD1

cdr3_aa: CASSPGAGVGEQYF
cdr3_nt: TGTGCCAGCAGCCCAGGGGCGGGGGTTGGCGAGCAGTACTTC
v_call: TRBV11-2
clone_size: once
j_call: TRBJ2-7
d_call: NA

cdr3_aa: CASSFLAGLEETQYF
cdr3_nt: TGTGCCAGCAGCTTTTTAGCGGGGCTTGAAGAGACCCAGTACTTC
v_call: TRBV5-5
clone_size: NA
j_call: TRBJ2-5
d_call: TRBD2

cdr3_aa: CASSPRAGGTYEQYF
cdr3_nt: TGCGCCAGCAGCCCTCGAGCGGGAGGGACCTACGAGCAGTACTTC
v_call: TRBV5-1
clone_size: few
j_call: TRBJ2-7
d_call: TRBD2

cdr3_aa: CASSEGLAGGVETQYF
cdr3_nt: TGTGCCAGCAGTGAAGGATTAGCGGGAGGAGTAGAGACCCAGTACTTC
v_call: TRBV6-4
clone_size: NA
j_call: TRBJ2-5
d_call: TRBD2

cdr3_aa: CASSASGGVNTEAFF
cdr3_nt: TGTGCCAGCAGCGCATCCGGCGGGGTGAACACTGAAGCTTTCTTT
v_call: TRBV11-2
clone_size: NA
j_call: TRBJ1-1
d_call: NA

cdr3_aa: CASRWAGNTEAFF
cdr3_nt: TGTGCCAGCAGGTGGGCAGGCAACACTGAAGCTTTCTTT
v_call: TRBV2
clone_size: NA
j_call: TRBJ1-1
d_call: NA

cdr3_aa: CASWIRGAFGYTF
cdr3_nt: TGTGCCAGCTGGATTCGGGGGGCTTTCGGCTACACCTTC
v_call: TRBV5-6
clone_size: NA
j_call: TRBJ1-2
d_call: NA

cdr3_aa: CASSVDRGTEAFF
cdr3_nt: TGTGCCAGTAGTGTGGACAGGGGGACTGAAGCTTTCTTT
v_call: TRBV19
clone_size: NA
j_call: TRBJ1-1
d_call: TRBD1

cdr3_aa: CASSPMPGREATEAFF
cdr3_nt: TGTGCCAGCAGCCCAATGCCGGGCAGGGAGGCCACTGAAGCTTTCTTT
v_call: TRBV7-9
clone_size: NA
j_call: TRBJ1-1
d_call: NA

cdr3_aa: CASSLASLGPSSYEQYF
cdr3_nt: TGTGCCAGCAGCTTGGCATCTCTTGGGCCGAGCTCCTACGAGCAGTACTTC
v_call: TRBV5-5
clone_size: NA
j_call: TRBJ2-7
d_call: NA

cdr3_aa: CASPVGLVTYEQYF
cdr3_nt: TGTGCTAGCCCGGTGGGACTCGTAACCTACGAGCAGTACTTC
v_call: TRBV7-7
clone_size: once
j_call: TRBJ2-7
d_call: NA

cdr3_aa: CASSPRDPAGAHEQYF
cdr3_nt: TGTGCCAGCAGCCCCCGGGACCCAGCGGGAGCCCACGAGCAGTACTTC
v_call: TRBV9
clone_size: NA
j_call: TRBJ2-7
d_call: TRBD2

cdr3_aa: CASSLGAGAHYNEQFF
cdr3_nt: TGTGCCAGCAGTTTAGGCGCGGGAGCCCACTACAATGAGCAGTTCTTC
v_call: TRBV25-1
clone_size: NA
j_call: TRBJ2-1
d_call: TRBD2

cdr3_aa: CASSNDRGGYNEQFF
cdr3_nt: TGTGCCAGCAGTAATGACAGGGGGGGATACAATGAGCAGTTCTTC
v_call: TRBV7-3
clone_size: NA
j_call: TRBJ2-1
d_call: TRBD1

cdr3_aa: CASSPEASGGTYNEQFF
cdr3_nt: TGCGCCAGCAGCCCGGAGGCTAGCGGGGGAACCTACAATGAGCAGTTCTTC
v_call: TRBV5-1
clone_size: NA
j_call: TRBJ2-1
d_call: TRBD2

cdr3_aa: CASTDHPGTGEDNEQFF
cdr3_nt: TGCGCCAGCACCGACCATCCCGGGACAGGGGAGGACAATGAGCAGTTCTTC
v_call: TRBV5-1
clone_size: NA
j_call: TRBJ2-1
d_call: TRBD1

cdr3_aa: CASSASGTGNNEKLFF
cdr3_nt: TGTGCCAGCAGTGCAAGCGGGACAGGGAACAATGAAAAACTGTTTTTT
v_call: TRBV28
clone_size: NA
j_call: TRBJ1-4
d_call: TRBD1

cdr3_aa: CASSMARDRDTEAFF
cdr3_nt: TGTGCCAGTAGTATGGCCCGGGACAGGGACACTGAAGCTTTCTTT
v_call: TRBV19
clone_size: NA
j_call: TRBJ1-1
d_call: TRBD1

cdr3_aa: CASSAGGPYSSYNEQFF
cdr3_nt: TGTGCCAGTTCCGCGGGGGGCCCGTATAGCTCCTACAATGAGCAGTTCTTC
v_call: TRBV19
clone_size: NA
j_call: TRBJ2-1
d_call: TRBD2

cdr3_aa: CASSDTAQGRMNSPLHF
cdr3_nt: TGCGCCAGCAGTGATACGGCGCAGGGTCGTATGAATTCACCCCTCCACTTT
v_call: TRBV10-2
clone_size: NA
j_call: TRBJ1-6
d_call: NA

cdr3_aa: CASSKRGKGSYNEQFF
cdr3_nt: TGTGCCAGTAGTAAGAGAGGGAAGGGCTCCTACAATGAGCAGTTCTTC
v_call: TRBV19
clone_size: NA
j_call: TRBJ2-1
d_call: NA

cdr3_aa: CASSLVTFGASSYEQYF
cdr3_nt: TGCGCCAGCAGCTTGGTGACCTTTGGGGCCAGCTCCTACGAGCAGTACTTC
v_call: TRBV5-1
clone_size: NA
j_call: TRBJ2-7
d_call: NA

cdr3_aa: CASSQAVYGGGATNEKLFF
cdr3_nt: TGTGCCAGCAGCCAAGCAGTATATGGTGGCGGCGCAACTAATGAAAAACTGTTTTTT
v_call: TRBV3-1/TRBV3-2
clone_size: NA
j_call: TRBJ1-4
d_call: NA

cdr3_aa: CASSSPLIGGANEKLFF
cdr3_nt: TGTGCCAGCAGCTCTCCCCTTATTGGGGGGGCTAATGAAAAACTGTTTTTT
v_call: TRBV7-2
clone_size: NA
j_call: TRBJ1-4
d_call: NA

cdr3_aa: CASSVDGRGDATQYF
cdr3_nt: TGTGCCAGCAGCGTAGACGGGCGGGGGGATGCGACCCAGTACTTC
v_call: TRBV9
clone_size: NA
j_call: TRBJ2-5
d_call: TRBD2

cdr3_aa: CASSQVLFGGGAYEQYF
cdr3_nt: TGCGCCAGCAGCCAAGTTCTTTTTGGCGGGGGGGCCTACGAGCAGTACTTC
v_call: TRBV4-3
clone_size: NA
j_call: TRBJ2-7
d_call: TRBD2

cdr3_aa: CASAQLGARNEQYF
cdr3_nt: TGCGCCAGCGCCCAGCTGGGGGCGCGAAACGAGCAGTACTTC
v_call: TRBV23-1
clone_size: NA
j_call: TRBJ2-7
d_call: NA

cdr3_aa: CAIQRGARDYGYTF
cdr3_nt: TGTGCGATACAACGGGGGGCGAGGGACTATGGCTACACCTTC
v_call: TRBV28
clone_size: NA
j_call: TRBJ1-2
d_call: NA

cdr3_aa: CASSRMSVANTEAFF
cdr3_nt: TGCGCCAGCAGCCGCATGTCAGTAGCGAACACTGAAGCTTTCTTT
v_call: TRBV4-3
clone_size: NA
j_call: TRBJ1-1
d_call: NA

cdr3_aa: CASSLTSGGAREQFF
cdr3_nt: TGCGCCAGCAGCTTGACTAGCGGGGGGGCGCGTGAGCAGTTCTTC
v_call: TRBV5-1
clone_size: NA
j_call: TRBJ2-1
d_call: TRBD2